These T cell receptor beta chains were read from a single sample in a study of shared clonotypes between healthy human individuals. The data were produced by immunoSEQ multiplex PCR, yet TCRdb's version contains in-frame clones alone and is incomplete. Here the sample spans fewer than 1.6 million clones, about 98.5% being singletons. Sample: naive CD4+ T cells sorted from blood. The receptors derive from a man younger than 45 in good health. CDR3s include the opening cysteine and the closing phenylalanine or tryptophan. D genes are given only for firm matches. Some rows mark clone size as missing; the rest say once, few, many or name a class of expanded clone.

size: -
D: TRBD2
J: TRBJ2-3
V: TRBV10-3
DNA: TGTGCCATCAGTGGCCTAGCGGGAGTCGTGGGCACAGATACGCAGTATTTT
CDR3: CAISGLAGVVGTDTQYF

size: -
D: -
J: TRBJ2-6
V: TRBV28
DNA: TGTGCCAGCAGTCTAGACAAATCCGGGGCCAACGTCCTGACTTTC
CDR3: CASSLDKSGANVLTF

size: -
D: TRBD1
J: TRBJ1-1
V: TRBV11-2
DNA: TGTGCCAGCAGCTCGGACAGGGTAGTCGCTGAAGCTTTCTTT
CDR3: CASSSDRVVAEAFF

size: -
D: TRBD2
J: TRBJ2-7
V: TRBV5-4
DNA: TGTGCCAGCAGCACTAGCGGGAGAGTCGCCTCCGAGCAGTACTTC
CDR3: CASSTSGRVASEQYF

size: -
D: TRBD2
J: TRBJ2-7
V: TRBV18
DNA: TGTGCCAGCTCACTTCCGGGACTAGGGTACGAGCAGTACTTC
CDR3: CASSLPGLGYEQYF

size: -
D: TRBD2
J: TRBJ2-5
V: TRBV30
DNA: TGTGCCTGGGGGCCCGGACTAGCGGGCCAAGAGACCCAGTACTTC
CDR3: CAWGPGLAGQETQYF

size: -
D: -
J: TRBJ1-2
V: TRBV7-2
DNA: TGTGCCAGCAGGGAAAGTGGCTACACCTTC
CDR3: CASRESGYTF

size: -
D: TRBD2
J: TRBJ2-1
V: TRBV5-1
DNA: TGCGCCAGCAGCTTGGAGGTAGCGGGAGGGAATGAGCAGTTCTTC
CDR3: CASSLEVAGGNEQFF

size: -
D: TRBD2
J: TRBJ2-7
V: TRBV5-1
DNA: TGCGCCAGCAGCTTGGCCTTGGGGACTAGCGGGAGATCCTCCTACGAGCAGTACTTC
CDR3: CASSLALGTSGRSSYEQYF

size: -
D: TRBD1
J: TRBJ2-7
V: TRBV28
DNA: TGTGCCAGCACCCTGACAGGGGCTTACTACGAGCAGTACTTC
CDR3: CASTLTGAYYEQYF

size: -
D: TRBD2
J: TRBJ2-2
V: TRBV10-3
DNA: TGTGCCATCAGTGAGTCGACTAGCGGGAGTGATGGGGAGCTGTTTTTT
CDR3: CAISESTSGSDGELFF

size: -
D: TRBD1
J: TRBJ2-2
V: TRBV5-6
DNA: TGTGCCAGCAGCTTGGGACAGGGAAACACCGGGGAGCTGTTTTTT
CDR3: CASSLGQGNTGELFF

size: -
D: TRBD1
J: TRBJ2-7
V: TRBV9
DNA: TGTGCCAGCAGCGTAGCATTCCCGGGACAGGGGGCACCTAGCTCCTACGAGCAGTACTTC
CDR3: CASSVAFPGQGAPSSYEQYF

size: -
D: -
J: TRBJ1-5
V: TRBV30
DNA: TGTGCCTGGAGTGTAGGGAGGGGCAATCAGCCCCAGCATTTT
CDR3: CAWSVGRGNQPQHF

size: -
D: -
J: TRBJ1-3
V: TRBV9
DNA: TGTGCCAGCAGCGTTACAGGGACTGGAAACACCATATATTTT
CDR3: CASSVTGTGNTIYF

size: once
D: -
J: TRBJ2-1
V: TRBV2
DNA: TGTGCCAGCAGTGAGTCTAGCTCCTACAATGAGCAGTTCTTC
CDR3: CASSESSSYNEQFF

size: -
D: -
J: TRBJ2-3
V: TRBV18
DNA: TGTGCCAGCTCACCACCCGAACGGTTCATAATTGCAGATACGCAGTATTTT
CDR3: CASSPPERFIIADTQYF

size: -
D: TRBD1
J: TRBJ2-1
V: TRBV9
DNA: TGTGCCAGCAGCGTAAGACCGACAGGGGTTGAGCAGTTCTTC
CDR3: CASSVRPTGVEQFF

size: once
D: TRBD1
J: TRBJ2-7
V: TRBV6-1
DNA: TGTGCCAGCAGTGGGGGACAGGGGTCCTACGAGCAGTACTTC
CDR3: CASSGGQGSYEQYF

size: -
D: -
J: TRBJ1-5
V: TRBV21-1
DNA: TGTGCCAGCAGCACCCGGACCGTTAGCAATCAGCCCCAGCATTTT
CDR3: CASSTRTVSNQPQHF

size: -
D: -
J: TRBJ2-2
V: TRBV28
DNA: TGTGCCAGCAGTTCCGGGTCCACCGGGGAGCTGTTTTTT
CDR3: CASSSGSTGELFF

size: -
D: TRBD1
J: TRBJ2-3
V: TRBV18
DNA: TGTGCCAGCTCACTCGACAGGGAAAGCACAGATACGCAGTATTTT
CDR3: CASSLDRESTDTQYF

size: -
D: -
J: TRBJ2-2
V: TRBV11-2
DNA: TGTGCCAGCAGCTTAAGCGCGGAGCTGTTTTTT
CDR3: CASSLSAELFF

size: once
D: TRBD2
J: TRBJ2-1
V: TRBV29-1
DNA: TGCAGCGTTGCTTCTAGCGGGAGGCGCAATGAGCAGTTCTTC
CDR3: CSVASSGRRNEQFF

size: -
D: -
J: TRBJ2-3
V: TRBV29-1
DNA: TGCAGCATCCGGGGTCCGGCGGGTACGCAGTATTTT
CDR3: CSIRGPAGTQYF

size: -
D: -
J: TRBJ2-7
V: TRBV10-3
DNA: TGTGCCATCAGGGCGTTGCCCGATCCTAACGAGCAGTACTTC
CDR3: CAIRALPDPNEQYF

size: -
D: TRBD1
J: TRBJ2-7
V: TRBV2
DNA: TGTGCCAGCAGTGAAAGGGACAGGGACGAGCAGTACTTC
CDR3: CASSERDRDEQYF

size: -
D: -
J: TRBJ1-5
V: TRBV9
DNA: TGTGCCAGCAGCGTAGACTCCGGGGATCAGCCCCAGCATTTT
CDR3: CASSVDSGDQPQHF

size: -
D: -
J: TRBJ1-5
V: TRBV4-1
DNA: TGCGCCAGCAGCCAAGATCGGGGTACTCAGCCCCAGCATTTT
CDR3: CASSQDRGTQPQHF

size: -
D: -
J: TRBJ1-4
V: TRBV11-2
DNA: TGTGCCAGCAGCCCTGCAAGTGCAACTAATGAAAAACTGTTTTTT
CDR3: CASSPASATNEKLFF

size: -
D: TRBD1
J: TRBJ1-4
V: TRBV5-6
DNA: TGTGCCAGCAGCATCCGGACAGGGACCCGCCGTGAAAAACTGTTTTTT
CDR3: CASSIRTGTRREKLFF

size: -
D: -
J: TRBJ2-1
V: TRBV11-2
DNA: TGTGCCAGCAGCTTAGGGTTAAGCGGTCAGCCCTACAATGAGCAGTTCTTC
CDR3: CASSLGLSGQPYNEQFF

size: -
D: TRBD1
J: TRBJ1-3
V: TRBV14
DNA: TGTGCCAGCAGTCCGACAGGGAGCTCTGGAAACACCATATATTTT
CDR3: CASSPTGSSGNTIYF

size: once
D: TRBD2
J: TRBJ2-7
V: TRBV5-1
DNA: TGCGCCAGCAGCTTGTCTACTAGCGGGCAAGGATACTACGAGCAGTACTTC
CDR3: CASSLSTSGQGYYEQYF

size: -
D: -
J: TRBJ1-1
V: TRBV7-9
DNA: TGTGCCAGCAGCCAGTATTCTGGATGGAACACTGAAGCTTTCTTT
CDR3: CASSQYSGWNTEAFF

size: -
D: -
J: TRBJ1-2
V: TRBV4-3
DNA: TGCGCCAGCAGCCAAGAACCCCCCTCTAGGGGAGACTATGGCTACACCTTC
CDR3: CASSQEPPSRGDYGYTF

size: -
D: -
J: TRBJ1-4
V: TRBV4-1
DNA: TGCGCCAGCAGCCTGTTAACAGGCCCCTTGGATCAGAAACTGTTTTTT
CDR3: CASSLLTGPLDQKLFF

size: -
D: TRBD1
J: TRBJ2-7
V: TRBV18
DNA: TGTGCCAGCTCACCGTGGAGACAGGGCAACTACGAGCAGTACTTC
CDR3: CASSPWRQGNYEQYF

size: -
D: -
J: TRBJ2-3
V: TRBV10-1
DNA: TGCGCCAGTTCCGGGGACAGCACAGATACGCAGTATTTT
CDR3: CASSGDSTDTQYF

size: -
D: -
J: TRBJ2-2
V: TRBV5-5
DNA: TGTGCCAGCAGCTTGAATAGCGGGAACACCGGGGAGCTGTTTTTT
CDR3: CASSLNSGNTGELFF

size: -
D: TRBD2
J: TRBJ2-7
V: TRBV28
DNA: TGTGCCAGCATGGGAGCGGGAGTTGTATACGAGCAGTACTTC
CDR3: CASMGAGVVYEQYF

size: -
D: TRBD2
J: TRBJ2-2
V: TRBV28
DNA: TGTGCCAGCAGTTTTAAGACTAGCGGGAGGAACACCGGGGAGCTGTTTTTT
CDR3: CASSFKTSGRNTGELFF

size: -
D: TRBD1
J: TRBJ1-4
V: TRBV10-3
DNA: TGTGCCAGCAGGGACAGGGAAAAACTGTTTTTT
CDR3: CASRDREKLFF

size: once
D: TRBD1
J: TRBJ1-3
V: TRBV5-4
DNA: TGTGCCAGCAGCTTGAAGGACAGGTTCTCTGGAAACACCATATATTTT
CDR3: CASSLKDRFSGNTIYF

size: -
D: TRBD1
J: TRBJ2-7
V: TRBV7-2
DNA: TGTGCCAGCAGCTTCGGGGACAGGGGGTACGAGCAGTACTTC
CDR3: CASSFGDRGYEQYF

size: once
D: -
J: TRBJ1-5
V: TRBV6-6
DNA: TGTGCCACAGCCCCCGGTAGCAATCAGCCCCAGCATTTT
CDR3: CATAPGSNQPQHF

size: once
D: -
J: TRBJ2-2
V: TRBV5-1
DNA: TGCGCCAGCAGCTTGATTTCCGCGACAGCCGATTTTACCGGGGAGCTGTTTTTT
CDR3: CASSLISATADFTGELFF

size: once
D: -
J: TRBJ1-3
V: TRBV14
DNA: TGTGCCAGCAGCCCCTACGGGACGCAGGGAAACACCATATATTTT
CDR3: CASSPYGTQGNTIYF

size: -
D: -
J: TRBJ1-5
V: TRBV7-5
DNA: TGTGCCAGAAGCCCCAGCTTAAGGGTCGGCGAAAGTCAGCCCCAGCATTTT
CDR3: CARSPSLRVGESQPQHF

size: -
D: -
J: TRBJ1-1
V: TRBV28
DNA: TGTGCCAGCAGACCCGGAGGGGCCCCGGGGACTGAAGCTTTCTTT
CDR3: CASRPGGAPGTEAFF

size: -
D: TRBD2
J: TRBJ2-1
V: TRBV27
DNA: TGTGCCAGCAGTTGGACGAGGCTAGCGGGAGGGGATGAGCAGTTCTTC
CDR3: CASSWTRLAGGDEQFF